What follows are 31 T cell receptor beta chains derived from one specimen sequenced in a study of blood T cell repertoires in COVID-19. The assay was immunoSEQ multiplex PCR, and TCRdb's table has in-frame clones only and misses some. The sample has hundreds of thousands of clones; more than 70% are singletons. Sequencing was carried out using peripheral blood. The receptors originated from a woman in her sixties or seventies with COVID-19, enrolled during active disease.

The chain joins TRBV18 to TRBJ1-6, with D perhaps matching TRBD1 (5 bases). Germline V gives CDR1 KGHSH, CDR2 LQKENI. The V end lost 1 base, the J end lost 10 bases, and 8 bases lay between the germline ends. This CDR3 region has 13 residues. CDR3 sequence reads: CASSPQGYSPLHF. The DNA for the CDR3 is TGTGCCAGCTCACCACAGGGGTACTCACCCCTCCACTTT.

This clone was detected only once. V gene TRBV7-9 combines with J gene TRBJ1-4; maybe TRBD1 (6 bases). V gave up 5 bases and J gave up 4 bases, with 8 bases separating them. The germline CDR1 and CDR2 sequences are SEHNR and FQNEAQ (reference sequence). The length of the CDR3 is 13 residues. The CDR3 loop reads CASSKDSNEKLFF. DNA of the CDR3: TGTGCCAGCAGCAAGGACAGTAATGAAAAACTGTTTTTT. Variable domain in full (rest from reference TRBV7-9 and TRBJ1-4): DTGVSQNPRHKITKRGQNVTFRCDPISEHNRLYWYRQTLGQGPEFLTYFQNEAQLEKSRLLSDRFSAERPKGSFSTLEIQRTEQGDSAMYLCASSKDSNEKLFFGSGTQLSVL.

The chain employs TRBV27 and TRBJ1-1; 8 bases line up with TRBD1. CDR3 length: 19 amino acids. With 3 bases clipped from V and 1 base from J, the junction kept 16 bases outside the gene matches. The V gene's germline CDR1 is MNHEY and CDR2 SMNVEV (reference sequence). DNA for the CDR3: TGTGCCAGCAGTTTTTCAAGACAGGGGTGGTCAGAGGGGAACACTGAAGCTTTCTTT. Residues: CASSFSRQGWSEGNTEAFF.

A remark on this clone: Other nucleotide sequences from this sample produce the same CDR3. The V call is TRBV9, the J call TRBJ1-2, with TRBD1 matching over 7 bases. The germline CDR1 and CDR2 sequences are SGDLS and YYNGEE. V was clipped by 3 bases and J by 2 bases; unmatched bases: 1. The CDR3 contains 13 residues. The CDR3 here is CASSGQGNYGYTF. DNA for the CDR3: TGTGCCAGCAGCGGACAGGGAAACTATGGCTACACCTTC.

The chain recombines TRBV2 with TRBJ1-5, with D unclear. The CDR3 is 16 residues long. V lost 3 bases and J lost 4, with 16 bases in between. The germline V gene has CDR1 SNHLY and CDR2 FYNNEI. This chain's CDR3 is CASSDGGRGNNQPQHF. CDR3 in DNA: TGTGCCAGCAGTGACGGCGGGCGCGGAAATAATCAGCCCCAGCATTTT.

CDR3 sequence: CAWGQGALSTEAFF. The DNA of the CDR3 is TGTGCCTGGGGACAGGGGGCGTTGAGCACTGAAGCTTTCTTT. This chain connects TRBV30 to TRBJ1-1; 11 nucleotides agree with TRBD1. Germline V gene sequence: CDR1 GTSNPN, CDR2 SVGIG (reference sequence). This CDR3 spans 14 amino acids. V shed 5 bases and J 4 bases; nucleotides not matched to a gene: 6. Full variable domain (rest looked up from reference TRBV30 and TRBJ1-1): SQTIHQWPATLVQPVGSPLSLECTVEGTSNPNLYWYRQAAGRGLQLLFYSVGIGQISSEVPQNLSASRPQDRQFILSSKKLLLSDSGFYLCAWGQGALSTEAFFGQGTRLTVV.

This rearrangement joins TRBV6-6 to TRBJ1-1; weak D call: TRBD1 (5 bases). Germline V gene sequence: CDR1 MNHNY, CDR2 SVGAGI (reference sequence). CDR3 length equals 13 residues. Trimming pared 7 bases from V and 11 bases from J, leaving 20 bases between. In DNA, the CDR3 is TGTGCCAGCATTCGGGACTCACCTTCGAGGGCTTTCTTT. The encoded protein is CASIRDSPSRAFF.

This sequence joins TRBV28 and TRBJ2-7; 11 bases map to TRBD1. Looked up from germline, CDR1 is MDHEN and CDR2 is SYDVKM. The trim removed 2 bases at V and 3 bases at J, leaving 3 bases unmatched. The CDR3 consists of 15 residues. The CDR3 reads CASSLGGTGGYEQYF. Written as DNA, the CDR3 is TGTGCCAGCAGTTTAGGCGGGACAGGGGGCTACGAGCAGTACTTC.

This clone was seen a few times. The chain recombines TRBV19 with TRBJ1-5; D remains unclear. CDR1 is LNHDA, CDR2 SQIVND, per germline (reference sequence). Trimming cost V 5 bases and J 6 bases, with 8 bases left between them. The CDR3 is 12 residues long. For the CDR3, the DNA is TGTGCCAGTAGTCCCTTCGGTCAGCCCCAGCATTTT. It is translated as CASSPFGQPQHF.

The chain recombines TRBV14 with TRBJ1-2; the D gene is possibly TRBD1 (6 bases). This CDR3 region has 15 residues. V dropped 3 bases and J dropped 4 bases, with 15 bases sitting between them. Looked up from germline, CDR1 is SGHDN and CDR2 is FVKESK. CDR3 sequence reads: CASSHRRQGSYGYTF. CDR3 coding DNA: TGTGCCAGCAGCCACCGCCGGCAGGGGAGCTATGGCTACACCTTC.

Comment on this clone: An end of the junction differs from the germline gene, which may be a read error. This chain links TRBV29-1 with TRBJ1-2; TRBD1 aligns across 9 bases. The CDR3 loop spans 14 amino acids. Germline V gene lookup returns CDR1 SQVTM and CDR2 ANQGSEA. The CDR3 coding sequence is TGCAGCGTCGAAGATGGACAGGGGAGGGTTGGCTACACCTTC. Translating gives CSVEDGQGRVGYTF.

The chain employs TRBV19 and TRBJ2-5; possible D gene TRBD2, 6 bases. CDR1 and CDR2 (germline): LNHDA, SQIVND (reference sequence). With 6 bases removed from V and 4 bases from J, the gap between germline ends came to 15 bases. This CDR3 contains 14 residues. The chain's CDR3 is CASSTLTSGETQYF. Here the CDR3 DNA reads TGTGCCAGTAGCACTCTGACTAGTGGAGAGACCCAGTACTTC. The entire variable domain, with the rest obtained from reference TRBV19 and TRBJ2-5, is as follows: DGGITQSPKYLFRKEGQNVTLSCEQNLNHDAMYWYRQDPGQGLRLIYYSQIVNDFQKGDIAEGYSVSREKKESFPLTVTSAQKNPTAFYLCASSTLTSGETQYFGPGTRLLVL.

The chain is built from TRBV9 and TRBJ1-1; D remains unclear. Trimming removed 1 base from V and 4 bases from J, with 11 bases in between. Per the germline V gene, CDR1 is SGDLS and CDR2 is YYNGEE. The CDR3 sequence is 14 residues long. The CDR3 loop is CASSVSSGSTEAFF. In nucleotides, the CDR3 is TGTGCCAGCAGCGTATCCTCGGGGAGCACTGAAGCTTTCTTT.

The CDR3 sequence: CASSGQGAGANVLTF. Written as DNA, the CDR3 is TGTGCCAGCAGTGGACAGGGTGCTGGGGCCAACGTCCTGACTTTC. The rearrangement uses TRBV25-1 and TRBJ2-6; 7 bases agree with TRBD1. The germline gives CDR1 MGHDK, CDR2 SYGVNS. The CDR3 runs 15 residues. The V and J ends lost 4 bases and 2 bases, in that order; junction bases with no gene match: 2.

This clone was counted a few times. This chain connects TRBV5-5 to TRBJ2-1, with 10 positions matching TRBD2. The germline V gene encodes CDR1 SGHKS and CDR2 YYEKEE (reference sequence). There are 16 residues in the CDR3. V gave up 2 bases and J gave up 7 bases; unmatched junction bases: 9. CDR3 region: CASSLAERGGGNEQFF. CDR3 in DNA: TGTGCCAGCAGCTTAGCGGAGCGGGGGGGAGGGAATGAGCAGTTCTTC.

In its sample, this clone was seen once. The rearrangement links TRBV30 to TRBJ1-1; no firm D call. Between the trimmed V and J ends, which lost 0 bases and 1 base, there was a span of 15 bases. From germline, CDR1 is GTSNPN and CDR2 SVGIG (reference sequence). The CDR3 length is 16 residues. CDR3 loop: CAWSVSPFGKNTEAFF. The CDR3 region has the DNA TGTGCCTGGAGTGTATCCCCTTTTGGCAAGAACACTGAAGCTTTCTTT.

The gene calls are TRBV13 and TRBJ2-3; no clear D. The CDR3 totals 16 residues. Germline V gene data show CDR1 as PRHDT and CDR2 as FYEKMQ (reference sequence). Trimming stripped 0 bases from V and 4 bases from J, with 14 bases between. The CDR3 loop is CASSLGGPSFSDTQYF. The CDR3, as DNA: TGTGCCAGCAGCTTAGGGGGTCCTAGTTTCTCAGATACGCAGTATTTT. Variable domain in full (rest from reference TRBV13 and TRBJ2-3): AAGVIQSPRHLIKEKRETATLKCYPIPRHDTVYWYQQGPGQDPQFLISFYEKMQSDKGSIPDRFSAQQFSDYHSELNMSSLELGDSALYFCASSLGGPSFSDTQYFGPGTRLTVL.

V gene TRBV10-1 combines with J gene TRBJ1-2, with D uncertain. Per the germline V gene, CDR1 is WNHNN and CDR2 is SYGVQD (reference sequence). CDR3 length: 13 amino acids. Trimming removed 0 bases at V and 2 bases at J, with 4 bases between. CDR3 residues: CASSESLNYGYTF. The CDR3 coding sequence is TGCGCCAGCAGTGAGTCACTGAACTATGGCTACACCTTC.

The DNA for the CDR3 is TGTGCCAGCACCCAGGCCCCCGCGGGGTATGGCTACACCTTC. Its translation is CASTQAPAGYGYTF. V and J are TRBV11-1 and TRBJ1-2; D is unclear. The CDR3 is made up of 14 amino acids. V lost 7 bases to trimming and J lost 5 bases, with 17 bases between them. The germline CDR1 and CDR2 sequences are SGHAT and FQDESV (reference sequence).

The CDR3 sequence: CASSFTAGTGDEQYF. The CDR3 DNA reads as TGTGCCAGCAGCTTCACAGCCGGGACAGGGGACGAGCAGTACTTC. The chain joins TRBV7-9 to TRBJ2-7; 10 nucleotides agree with TRBD1. The CDR3 totals 15 residues. Germline lookup yields CDR1 SEHNR and CDR2 FQNEAQ (reference sequence). V lost 3 bases, J lost 5 bases, and 7 bases stayed unmatched.

The chain uses TRBV18 and TRBJ2-1; TRBD1 might be the D (6 bases). Germline-derived CDR1 and CDR2 are KGHSH and LQKENI. V gave up 0 bases and J gave up 9 bases, with 9 bases separating them. The CDR3 length is 13 residues. The CDR3, as DNA: TGTGCCAGCTCACCACCCTTCAGGGGTGAGCAGTTCTTC. It is translated as CASSPPFRGEQFF.

The chain has TRBV19 and TRBJ1-5; the D gene is possibly TRBD1 (6 bases). The CDR3 sequence is 15 residues long. Per germline, CDR1 LNHDA and CDR2 SQIVND (reference sequence). Deletions cut 2 bases from V and 6 bases from J, with 14 bases between. The CDR3 DNA reads TGTGCCAGTAGTATATGGACAGCTATTCCTCAGCCCCAGCATTTT. Residues: CASSIWTAIPQPQHF.

This clone occurred once. The chain joins TRBV7-2 to TRBJ1-1; D possibly corresponds to TRBD1 (5 bases). The CDR3 totals 14 residues. CDR1 and CDR2 (germline): SGHTA, FQGNSA. V was pared by 0 bases and J by 4 bases, with 9 bases between. The CDR3 region has the DNA TGTGCCAGCAGCTTAGCGATGGGACTCACTGAAGCTTTCTTT. Its protein is CASSLAMGLTEAFF.

The rearrangement joins TRBV7-6 to TRBJ2-1, with 11 bases that match TRBD2. V shed 5 bases, J shed 10 bases, and the junction held 4 bases outside the gene matches. The germline CDR1 and CDR2 sequences are SGHVS and FNYEAQ. This CDR3 spans 13 amino acids. As DNA, the CDR3 is TGTGCCAGCAGCCTCGGGACTAGCGGCGAGCAGTTCTTC. Translated: CASSLGTSGEQFF.

Only a few counts were recorded for this clone. The chain is built from TRBV19 and TRBJ1-4; D unresolved. Germline V gene data show CDR1 as LNHDA and CDR2 as SQIVND (reference sequence). V gave up 7 bases and J gave up 4 bases, with 10 bases separating them. This CDR3 contains 13 residues. CDR3 region: CASTTALNEKLFF. The CDR3 DNA sequence: TGTGCCAGTACAACAGCCCTTAATGAAAAACTGTTTTTT.

The chain has TRBV10-3 and TRBJ1-2, with a tentative D call TRBD1 (6 bases). V lost 10 bases and J lost 4, with 16 bases in between. Germline CDR1 and CDR2: ENHRY and SYGVKD. The length of the CDR3 is 13 residues. The CDR3 region has the DNA TGTGCCACCCGAGGGGCGGGGGCCTATGGCTACACCTTC. Translated, it gives CATRGAGAYGYTF.

The chain uses TRBV19 and TRBJ1-5; 8 bases align to TRBD1. The J segment lost 3 bases and the V segment lost 10 bases, leaving 17 bases of the junction unmatched. The CDR3 covers 17 residues. Germline assignment: CDR1 LNHDA and CDR2 SQIVND (reference sequence). Here the CDR3 reads CATLGGQAINNNQPQHF. CDR3 bases: TGTGCCACCCTCGGGGGACAGGCGATTAATAACAATCAGCCCCAGCATTTT.

The V and J genes are TRBV6-6 and TRBJ2-5; maybe TRBD2 (5 bases). The V end lost 7 bases, the J end lost 2 bases, and 11 bases lay between the germline ends. The CDR3 consists of 13 residues. The V gene's germline CDR1 is MNHNY and CDR2 SVGAGI (reference sequence). CDR3 in amino acids: CASTSTSQETQYF. DNA of the CDR3: TGTGCCAGCACCTCAACTAGTCAAGAGACCCAGTACTTC.

This clone was observed a few times. The V and J genes are TRBV7-3 and TRBJ1-6; D is unresolved. Per germline, CDR1 SGHTA and CDR2 FQGTGA. The ends were cut back, 0 bases at V and 7 bases at J, with 7 bases in the middle. The CDR3 contains 14 residues. For the CDR3, the DNA is TGTGCCAGCAGCTTAACGAGAGGGAATTCACCCCTCCACTTT. This codes for CASSLTRGNSPLHF.

This clone was found a few times. This chain links TRBV28 with TRBJ1-2; D ambiguous. The V end lost 1 base, the J end lost 2 bases, and 5 bases lay between the germline ends. Germline assignment: CDR1 MDHEN and CDR2 SYDVKM. The CDR3 consists of 13 residues. This chain's CDR3 is CASSLFGNYGYTF. The CDR3 DNA sequence: TGTGCCAGCAGTTTATTCGGGAACTATGGCTACACCTTC.

This chain links TRBV28 with TRBJ1-5; no reliable D call. The germline CDR1 and CDR2 sequences are MDHEN and SYDVKM. With 3 bases removed from V and 6 bases from J, the gap between germline ends came to 9 bases. The CDR3 spans 13 residues. The CDR3 region is CASSLGGSQPQHF. CDR3 in DNA: TGTGCCAGCAGTTTGGGAGGGAGTCAGCCCCAGCATTTT.